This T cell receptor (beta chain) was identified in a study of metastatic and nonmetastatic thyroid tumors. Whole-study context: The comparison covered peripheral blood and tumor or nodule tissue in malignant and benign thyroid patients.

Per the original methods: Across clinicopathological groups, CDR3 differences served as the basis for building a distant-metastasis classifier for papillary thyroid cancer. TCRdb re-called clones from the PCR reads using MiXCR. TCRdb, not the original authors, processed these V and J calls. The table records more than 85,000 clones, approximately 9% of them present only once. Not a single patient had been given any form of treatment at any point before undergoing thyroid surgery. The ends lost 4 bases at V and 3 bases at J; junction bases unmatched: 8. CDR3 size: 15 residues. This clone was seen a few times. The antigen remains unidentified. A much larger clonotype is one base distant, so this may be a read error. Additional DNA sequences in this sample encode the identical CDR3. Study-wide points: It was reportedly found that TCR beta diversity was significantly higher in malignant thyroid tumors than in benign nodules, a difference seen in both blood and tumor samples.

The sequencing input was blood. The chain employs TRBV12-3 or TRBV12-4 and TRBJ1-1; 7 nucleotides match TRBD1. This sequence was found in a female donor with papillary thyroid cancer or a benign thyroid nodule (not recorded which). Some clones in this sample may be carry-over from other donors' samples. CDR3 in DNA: TGTGCCAGCAGTTCCAGGGGGGGCGGGGACACTGAAGCTTTCTTT. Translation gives CASSSRGGGDTEAFF.